This T cell receptor (beta chain) originates from a study of T-cell memory formation after mild COVID-19. General study results and limits: CD4/CD8 balance held among clones contracting day 15 to 85, and later expanders leaned CD4+.

As to this clonotype: The antigen is undetermined.

The junction had 6 bases not matched to a gene; V was cut back by 0 bases and J by 3 bases. The CDR3 is 16 residues long. The germline CDR1 and CDR2 sequences are MNHEY and SVGAGI. 5'RACE with constant-segment primers built TCRalpha and TCRbeta cDNA libraries with UMIs. TCRdb used MiXCR to reprocess the 5' RACE reads, holding one entry per CDR3 protein. Of about 500,000 distinct CDR3 sequences listed, roughly 20% are singletons. The TCR was taken from an adult woman who had mild COVID-19 (a few samples of this study predate the infection). Cell type and time point are not known. Source material: PBMCs or a T cell subset sorted from them (not recorded which). V is TRBV6-5 and J is TRBJ2-7, with 9 bases fitting TRBD1. The CDR3 loop is CASSYSGTGGNYEQYF. The CDR3 nucleotides are TGTGCCAGCAGTTACTCTGGTACAGGGGGCAACTACGAGCAGTACTTC.